A selection of T cell receptor beta chains follows, all from one sample in a study of T cells in Graves' hyperthyroidism and ophthalmopathy. Each CDR3 protein gets one entry after TCRdb re-called the multiplex PCR reads with MiXCR. The repertoire has 500,000 to 800,000 distinct CDR3 sequences, 45% of them found once; the top ten carry under 8%. Sample: peripheral blood or thyroid tissue (not recorded which). The receptors originated from an adult man with Graves' disease, either hyperthyroidism or ophthalmopathy (not recorded which). Each CDR3 is given with its conserved first and last residue. The D gene is left open where the match is weak. Clone size appears in some rows only: once, few, many, or a class for an expanded clone.

clone size	D gene	V gene	J gene	CDR3 DNA	CDR3 protein
NA	NA	TRBV6-5	TRBJ1-5	TGTGCCAGCAGTTACCAGGGGTTTGGTCCCCAGCATTTT	CASSYQGFGPQHF
NA	NA	TRBV29-1	TRBJ1-1	TGCAGCTTGGAAAAGGGGTTAACTGAAGCTTTCTTT	CSLEKGLTEAFF
once	NA	TRBV20-1	TRBJ2-7	TGCAGTGCTGGGGGGGCCGGGGACTACGAGCAGTACTTC	CSAGGAGDYEQYF
many	NA	TRBV7-9	TRBJ1-1	TGTGCCAGCAGCTTAGTCACCCCGGACAAGGAAGCTTTCTTT	CASSLVTPDKEAFF
NA	NA	TRBV14	TRBJ1-1	TGTGCCAGCAGCCAAGATCGGGCGGTGAACACTGAAGCTTTCTTT	CASSQDRAVNTEAFF
NA	NA	TRBV2	TRBJ1-5	TGTGCCAGCAGGGGGGGGACTCTGAATCAGCCCCAGCATTTT	CASRGGTLNQPQHF
NA	TRBD1	TRBV10-3	TRBJ1-3	TGTGCCATCAGTGAGGGGGGACAGTATGGCTACACCATATATTTT	CAISEGGQYGYTIYF
NA	NA	TRBV2	TRBJ1-5	TGTGCCGGCAGTGAAGTGGGTAACCAGCCCCAGCATTTT	CAGSEVGNQPQHF
many	NA	TRBV20-1	TRBJ1-1	TGCAGTGCTAGTAGGAACACTGAAGCTTTCTTT	CSASRNTEAFF
NA	TRBD1	TRBV2	TRBJ2-5	TGTGCCAGCAGCCACTCCGGGACAGGGCTCATCGAGGCCCAGTACTTC	CASSHSGTGLIEAQYF
NA	TRBD1	TRBV7-6	TRBJ2-3	TGTGCCAGCAGCTCACAGGGGACATCAGATACGCAGTATTTT	CASSSQGTSDTQYF
few	TRBD1	TRBV20-1	TRBJ1-5	TGCAGTGCTAGCCGCGGGACAGGGGACAATCAGCCCCAGCATTTT	CSASRGTGDNQPQHF
many	TRBD2	TRBV29-1	TRBJ2-7	TGCAGCGTAGTGGCTAGCGGGGTCTACGAGCAGTACTTC	CSVVASGVYEQYF
many	TRBD1	TRBV19	TRBJ1-5	TGTGCCAGTACCACCAGGGGGCAAGGCAATCAGCCCCAGCATTTT	CASTTRGQGNQPQHF
few	TRBD1	TRBV2	TRBJ1-1	TGTGCCAGCAGTAACACCGGGACAGGGGGCGCTTTCTTT	CASSNTGTGGAFF
few	TRBD1	TRBV7-8	TRBJ2-7	TGTGCCAGCAGCTTAGCCGGGACAGAAGTCTTGGAGCAGTACTTC	CASSLAGTEVLEQYF
many	NA	TRBV10-3	TRBJ1-3	TGTGCCATCAGTGAAGGGACAACTGGAAACACCATATATTTT	CAISEGTTGNTIYF
few	NA	TRBV4-1	TRBJ1-4	TGCGCCAGCAGCCAAGTAGATACAACTAATGAAAAACTGTTTTTT	CASSQVDTTNEKLFF
NA	NA	TRBV5-1	TRBJ1-4	TGCGCCAGCAGCTTGGGGACAGCTGTCGCTCGTAATGAAAAACTGTTTTTT	CASSLGTAVARNEKLFF